These 15 T cell receptor beta chains were sequenced from one sample in a study of cytomegalovirus exposure and HLA in healthy donors (dated by TCRdb to between 2016 and 2019). Libraries were built with the immunoSEQ multiplex PCR assay. As stored in TCRdb, this immuneACCESS dataset retains in-frame rearrangements with V and J assigned. A fraction of the clones does not appear; measured against another copy, unresolved V genes explain less than half of the discrepancy, and the remainder lacks a known reason. The sample data list around 56,000 clones, and roughly 87% of these were observed just once. Roughly 15% of the sample rests with the top ten. Sample: PBMCs. The receptors come from a woman in her late teens or twenties in good health and CMV-seronegative.

This chain connects TRBV2 to TRBJ1-1; a weak D match, TRBD1 (6 bases). Germline V CDR1 and CDR2: SNHLY, FYNNEI. Trimming removed 6 bases at V and 0 bases at J, with 20 bases between. The CDR3 consists of 17 residues. CDR3 loop: CASSKSRGGVLNTEAFF. As DNA, the CDR3 is TGTGCCAGCAGCAAATCCAGGGGAGGGGTACTGAACACTGAAGCTTTCTTT.

The chain carries TRBV6-4 and TRBJ2-1; maybe TRBD2 (5 bases). V was clipped by 3 bases and J by 1 base, with 10 bases between them. In germline, CDR1 is MRHNA, CDR2 SNTAGT. The CDR3 is 15 amino acids. CDR3 bases: TGTGCCAGCAGTGAATCCTCGGGGTCCTACAATGAGCAGTTCTTC. This codes for CASSESSGSYNEQFF.

The V and J genes are TRBV11-1 and TRBJ2-7; 8 positions match TRBD2. Germline CDR1 and CDR2: SGHAT and FQDESV (reference sequence). CDR3 size: 14 residues. The ends lost 8 bases at V and 3 bases at J; junction bases unmatched: 9. CDR3 coding DNA: TGTGCCAGCTCTGGGGTTAGCGGGGACTACGAGCAGTACTTC. Translating it yields CASSGVSGDYEQYF.

This sequence joins TRBV19 and TRBJ2-6, with 11 bases that match TRBD2. Germline-derived CDR1 and CDR2 are LNHDA and SQIVND (reference sequence). V lost 11 bases, J lost 0 bases, and 6 bases stayed unmatched. CDR3 length: 16 residues. CDR3 protein: CASKGLAVSGANVLTF. The CDR3 coding sequence is TGTGCCTCCAAGGGACTAGCGGTCTCTGGGGCCAACGTCCTGACTTTC.

Only a few counts were recorded for this clone. V gene TRBV11-2 combines with J gene TRBJ1-2, with a tentative D call TRBD1 (5 bases). CDR3 length: 14 amino acids. V lost 5 bases and J 3 bases, leaving 13 bases between the germline ends. Germline CDR1 SGHAT, CDR2 FQNNGV. Here the CDR3 reads CASSGGDSHYGYTF. The CDR3 DNA sequence: TGTGCCAGCAGCGGGGGGGACTCCCACTATGGCTACACCTTC.

This chain joins TRBV12-5 and TRBJ2-7; D not certain. The germline V and J ends were trimmed by 1 base and 0 bases, with 4 bases remaining between them. The length of the CDR3 is 13 residues. Per the germline V gene, CDR1 is LGHNT and CDR2 is FRNRAP. The CDR3 sequence: CASGLGISYEQYF. In DNA form, the CDR3 reads TGTGCTAGTGGTTTGGGTATCTCCTACGAGCAGTACTTC.

The rearrangement joins TRBV10-2 to TRBJ1-2, with 9 bases fitting TRBD1. This CDR3 is built from 13 residues. CDR1 and CDR2 from the germline V gene are WSHSY and SAAADI. V gave up 6 bases and J gave up 8 bases; unmatched junction bases: 7. CDR3 amino acids: CASSRDRDIGYTF. CDR3 sequence (DNA): TGCGCCAGCAGCCGGGACAGGGATATCGGCTACACCTTC.

This sequence joins TRBV28 and TRBJ2-7; the D gene is possibly TRBD2 (5 bases). CDR1 is MDHEN and CDR2 is SYDVKM in the germline V gene. Trimming cost V 2 bases and J 3 bases, with 11 bases left between them. This CDR3 contains 14 residues. The CDR3 reads CASSLRGIGYEQYF. The DNA of the CDR3 is TGTGCCAGCAGTTTACGGGGTATTGGCTACGAGCAGTACTTC.

The chain carries TRBV7-9 and TRBJ2-5; 10 bases align to TRBD1. Trimming took 5 bases from V and 3 from J; bases not matched to a gene: 9. Germline V CDR1 and CDR2: SEHNR, FQNEAQ (reference sequence). The CDR3 sequence is 16 residues long. For the CDR3, the DNA is TGTGCCAGCAGCCCCCCCGACAGGGGGCGCGAAGAGACCCAGTACTTC. The encoded protein is CASSPPDRGREETQYF. Full variable domain (missing parts from reference TRBV7-9 and TRBJ2-5): DTGVSQNPRHKITKRGQNVTFRCDPISEHNRLYWYRQTLGQGPEFLTYFQNEAQLEKSRLLSDRFSAERPKGSFSTLEIQRTEQGDSAMYLCASSPPDRGREETQYFGPGTRLLVL.

The chain combines TRBV7-3 with TRBJ1-2, with a possible D match to TRBD1 (6 bases). The CDR3 runs to 13 residues. Germline CDR1 and CDR2: SGHTA and FQGTGA. Deletions cut 2 bases from V and 3 bases from J, with 7 bases between. The CDR3 loop is CASSLEGDYGYTF. The DNA for the CDR3 is TGTGCCAGCAGCTTAGAGGGGGACTATGGCTACACCTTC.

The chain combines TRBV10-3 with TRBJ2-5, with a weak D call TRBD2 (6 bases). The ends were cut back, 4 bases at V and 1 base at J, with 10 bases in the middle. This CDR3 contains 14 residues. The germline CDR1 and CDR2 sequences are ENHRY and SYGVKD. The CDR3 loop is CAISARDSQETQYF. CDR3 sequence (DNA): TGTGCCATCAGTGCTCGGGACTCCCAAGAGACCCAGTACTTC.

This clone has only one observation. V usage is TRBV5-4 and J usage is TRBJ1-4; maybe TRBD1 (5 bases). CDR1 is SGHNT, CDR2 YYREEE, per germline (reference sequence). The CDR3 spans 13 residues. The ends were cut back, 4 bases at V and 5 bases at J, with 9 bases in the middle. CDR3: CASSTPGNEKLFF. For the CDR3, the DNA is TGTGCCAGCAGCACTCCAGGGAATGAAAAACTGTTTTTT.

This clone appeared a single time. This rearrangement joins TRBV5-1 to TRBJ2-2; tentatively, D is TRBD1 (6 bases). Germline assignment: CDR1 SGHRS and CDR2 YFSETQ. The CDR3 sequence is 15 residues long. V was trimmed by 1 base and J by 6 bases, leaving 13 bases between them. CDR3 protein: CASSLTPGDAGELFF. CDR3 in DNA: TGCGCCAGCAGCTTGACGCCAGGGGACGCCGGGGAGCTGTTTTTT.

Here the CDR3 DNA reads TGTGCCAGCAGCTTATTGGCCCTCTCAGCGGGAGGGCCACCAGATACGCAGTATTTT. Residues: CASSLLALSAGGPPDTQYF. The genes are TRBV7-6 and TRBJ2-3, with 10 bases lining up with TRBD2. With 2 bases clipped from V and 4 bases from J, the junction kept 15 bases outside the gene matches. Looked up from germline, CDR1 is SGHVS and CDR2 is FNYEAQ. This CDR3 has 19 residues.

CDR3 in DNA: TGTGCCAGCAGGGAACGACTAGCGGGAACAGATACGCAGTATTTT. This translates into CASRERLAGTDTQYF. This sequence joins TRBV2 and TRBJ2-3, with 11 bases aligning to TRBD2. This CDR3 spans 15 amino acids. V lost 6 bases to trimming and J lost 3 bases; unmatched junction nucleotides: 5. The V gene's germline CDR1 is SNHLY and CDR2 FYNNEI.